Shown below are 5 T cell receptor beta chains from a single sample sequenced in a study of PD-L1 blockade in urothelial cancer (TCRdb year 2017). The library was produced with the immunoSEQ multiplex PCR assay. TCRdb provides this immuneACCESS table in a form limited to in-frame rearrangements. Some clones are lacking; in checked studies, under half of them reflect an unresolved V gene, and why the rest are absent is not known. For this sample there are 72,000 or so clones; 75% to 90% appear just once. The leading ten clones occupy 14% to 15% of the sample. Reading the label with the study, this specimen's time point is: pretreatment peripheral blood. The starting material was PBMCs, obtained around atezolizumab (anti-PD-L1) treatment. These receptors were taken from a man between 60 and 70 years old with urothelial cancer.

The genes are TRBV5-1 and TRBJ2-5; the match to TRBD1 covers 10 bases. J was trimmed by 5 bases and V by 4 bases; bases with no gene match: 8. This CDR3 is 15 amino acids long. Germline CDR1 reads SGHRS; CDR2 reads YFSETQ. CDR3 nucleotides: TGCGCCAGCAGCCCACGACAGGGGGCTTGGGAGACCCAGTACTTC. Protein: CASSPRQGAWETQYF. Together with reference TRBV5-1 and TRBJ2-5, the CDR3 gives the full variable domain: KAGVTQTPRYLIKTRGQQVTLSCSPISGHRSVSWYQQTPGQGLQFLFEYFSETQRNKGNFPGRFSGRQFSNSRSEMNVSTLELGDSALYLCASSPRQGAWETQYFGPGTRLLVL.

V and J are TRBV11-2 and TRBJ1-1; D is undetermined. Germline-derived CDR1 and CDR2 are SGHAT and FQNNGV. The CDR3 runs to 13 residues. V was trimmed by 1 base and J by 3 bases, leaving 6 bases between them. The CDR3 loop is CASSLVGDTEAFF. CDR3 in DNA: TGTGCCAGCAGCTTAGTAGGAGACACTGAAGCTTTCTTT.

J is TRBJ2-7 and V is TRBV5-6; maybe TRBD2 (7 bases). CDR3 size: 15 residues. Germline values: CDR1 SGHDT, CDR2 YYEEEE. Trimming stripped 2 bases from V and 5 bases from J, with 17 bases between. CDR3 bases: TGTGCCAGCAGCTTCGGGGGGCTCGCGAACCACGAGCAGTACTTC. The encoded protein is CASSFGGLANHEQYF. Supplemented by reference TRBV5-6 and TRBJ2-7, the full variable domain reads DAGVTQSPTHLIKTRGQQVTLRCSPKSGHDTVSWYQQALGQGPQFIFQYYEEEERQRGNFPDRFSGHQFPNYSSELNVNALLLGDSALYLCASSFGGLANHEQYFGPGTRLTVT.

The CDR3 protein is CASSPEKGRNQPQHF. The CDR3 DNA follows: TGTGCCAGCTCACCAGAAAAGGGGCGGAATCAGCCCCAGCATTTT. V gene TRBV18 combines with J gene TRBJ1-5; TRBD1 might be the D (5 bases). V dropped 2 bases and J dropped 4 bases, with 12 bases sitting between them. Looked up from germline, CDR1 is KGHSH and CDR2 is LQKENI. The CDR3 has 15 residues.

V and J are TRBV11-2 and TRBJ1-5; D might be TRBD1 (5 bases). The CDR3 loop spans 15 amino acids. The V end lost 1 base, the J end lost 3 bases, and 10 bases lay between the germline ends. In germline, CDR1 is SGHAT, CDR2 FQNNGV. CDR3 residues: CASSLGGGYNQPQHF. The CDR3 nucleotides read TGTGCCAGCAGCTTAGGGGGGGGGTACAATCAGCCCCAGCATTTT.